This TCR beta chain was sequenced during a study of cytomegalovirus exposure and HLA in healthy donors. Study findings and constraints: Cytomegalovirus-associated TCR beta chains were listed, numbering roughly 150. While the bulk of TCR sequences proved rare, some public TCRs turned up in many donors. The tendency of first-cohort TCR clusters to co-occur in the 110 or so validation repertoires emerged from a later analysis.

Remarks on this clone: What it binds is not known.

Sequencing was performed with immunoSEQ multiplex PCR; in TCRdb, only in-frame clones are kept and a portion is missing. The table shows over 120,000 clones, with approximately 90% occurring only once. The V gene lost 2 bases and the J gene lost 0 bases, with 14 bases spanning the gap. Germline V gene data show CDR1 as MGHRA and CDR2 as YSYEKL. The CDR3 covers 16 residues. The TCR sequence derives from a woman aged 25 to 39 in good health and CMV-seropositive. Sequenced material: PBMCs. The chain couples TRBV4-1 to TRBJ2-7, with D hard to call. The CDR3 DNA reads as TGCGCCAGCAGCCAAAAGTCAACGGAGTTCTCCTACGAGCAGTACTTC. Translating gives CASSQKSTEFSYEQYF.